Reported below is one T cell receptor (beta chain). This sample stems from a study of blood T cell repertoires in COVID-19. Study-level information: The United States, Italy and Spain provided the acute and convalescent COVID-19 samples. T cells, B-cell-depleted T cells, or PBMCs provided the cDNA or gDNA that served as material.

CDR1 and CDR2 (germline): SQVTM, ANQGSEA. Trimming left V 3 bases short and J 1 base short, with 6 bases between. This CDR3 is 12 amino acids long. TCRdb keeps only in-frame clones here, not all; method: immunoSEQ multiplex PCR. Counted here are approximately 55,000 clones, about three quarters occurring once; the ten biggest clones make up approximately 20%. The sequence derives from a man aged 25 to 40 with COVID-19, enrolled during active disease. The chain carries TRBV29-1 and TRBJ1-1, with D unresolved. Specimen: peripheral blood. As DNA, the CDR3 is TGCAGCGTTGACGAGCAGAACACTGAAGCTTTCTTT. It codes for CSVDEQNTEAFF.